This T cell receptor (beta chain) was documented in a study of blood T cell repertoires in COVID-19. Produced via immunoSEQ multiplex PCR; TCRdb's table is partial and in-frame only. The profile shows around 160,000 clones, about 88% of them singletons. Germline loops: CDR1 PRHDT, CDR2 FYEKMQ (reference sequence). This CDR3 contains 13 residues. The germline V and J ends were trimmed by 4 bases and 7 bases, with 10 bases remaining between them. The TCR was taken from a human donor in a cohort sampled during active COVID-19. This rearrangement joins TRBV13 to TRBJ2-2; no reliable D call. The sequenced sample was peripheral blood. Written as DNA, the CDR3 is TGTGCCAGCAGCTCGATGGCTAGCGGGGAGCTGTTTTTT. Translating it yields CASSSMASGELFF.